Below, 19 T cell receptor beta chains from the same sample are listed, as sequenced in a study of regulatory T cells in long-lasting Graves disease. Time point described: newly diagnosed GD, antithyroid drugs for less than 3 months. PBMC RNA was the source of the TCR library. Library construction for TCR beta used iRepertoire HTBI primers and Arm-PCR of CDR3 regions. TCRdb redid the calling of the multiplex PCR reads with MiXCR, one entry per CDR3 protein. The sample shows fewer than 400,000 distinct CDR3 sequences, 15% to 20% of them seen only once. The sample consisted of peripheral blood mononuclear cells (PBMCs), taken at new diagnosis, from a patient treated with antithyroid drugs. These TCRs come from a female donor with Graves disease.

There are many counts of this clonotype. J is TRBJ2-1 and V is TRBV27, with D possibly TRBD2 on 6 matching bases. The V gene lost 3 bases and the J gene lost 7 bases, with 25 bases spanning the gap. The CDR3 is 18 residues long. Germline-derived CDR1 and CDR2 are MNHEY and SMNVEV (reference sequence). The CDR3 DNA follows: TGTGCCAGCAGTTTGTCCCCCGTGGGGGGATTCGAGGGGAATGAGCAGTTCTTC. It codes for CASSLSPVGGFEGNEQFF.

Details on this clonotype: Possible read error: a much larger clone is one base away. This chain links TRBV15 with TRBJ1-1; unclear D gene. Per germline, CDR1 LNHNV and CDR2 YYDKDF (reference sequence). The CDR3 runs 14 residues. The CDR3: CVTSRGTGPTEAFF. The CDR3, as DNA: TGTGTCACCAGCAGAGGAACCGGGCCAACTGAAGCTTTCTTT.

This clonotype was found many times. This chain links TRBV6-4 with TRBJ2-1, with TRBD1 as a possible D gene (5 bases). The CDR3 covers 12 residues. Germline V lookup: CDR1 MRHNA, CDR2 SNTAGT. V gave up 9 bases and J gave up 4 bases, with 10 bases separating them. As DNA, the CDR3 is TGTGCCAGGAGGACATTATACAATGAGCAGTTCTTC. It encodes CARRTLYNEQFF.

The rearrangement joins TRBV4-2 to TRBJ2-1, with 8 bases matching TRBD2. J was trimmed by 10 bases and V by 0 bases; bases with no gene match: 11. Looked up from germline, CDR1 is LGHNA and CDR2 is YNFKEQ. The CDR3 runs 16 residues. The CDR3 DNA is TGTGCCAGCAGCCAAGATGGGGAGCGGGAGTACCGAGAGCAGTTCTTC. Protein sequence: CASSQDGEREYREQFF.

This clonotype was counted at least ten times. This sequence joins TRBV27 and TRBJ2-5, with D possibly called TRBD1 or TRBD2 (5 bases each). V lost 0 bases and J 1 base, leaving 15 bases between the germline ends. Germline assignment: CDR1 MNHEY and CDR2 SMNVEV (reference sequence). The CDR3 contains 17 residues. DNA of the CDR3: TGTGCCAGCAGTTTATCGATGGGCAGGGACCGCCAAGAGACCCAGTACTTC. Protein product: CASSLSMGRDRQETQYF.

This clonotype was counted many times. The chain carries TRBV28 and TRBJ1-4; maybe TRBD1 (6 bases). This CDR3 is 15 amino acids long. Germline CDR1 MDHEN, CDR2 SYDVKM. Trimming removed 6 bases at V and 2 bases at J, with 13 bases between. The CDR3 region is CASRKRGHTNEKLFF. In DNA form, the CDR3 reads TGTGCCAGCAGGAAACGGGGGCATACTAATGAAAAACTGTTTTTT.

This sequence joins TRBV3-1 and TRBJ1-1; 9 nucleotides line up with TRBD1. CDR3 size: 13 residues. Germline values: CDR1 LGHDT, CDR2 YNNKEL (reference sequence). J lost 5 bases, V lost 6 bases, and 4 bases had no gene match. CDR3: CASRRQGETEAFF. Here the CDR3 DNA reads TGTGCCAGCAGACGACAGGGGGAGACTGAAGCTTTCTTT.

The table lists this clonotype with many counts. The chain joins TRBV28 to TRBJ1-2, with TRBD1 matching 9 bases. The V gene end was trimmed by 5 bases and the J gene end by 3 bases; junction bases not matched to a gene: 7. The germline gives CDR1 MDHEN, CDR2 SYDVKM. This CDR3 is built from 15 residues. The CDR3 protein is CASSKPRDRDYGYTF. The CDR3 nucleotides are TGTGCCAGCAGTAAGCCCCGGGACAGGGACTATGGCTACACCTTC.

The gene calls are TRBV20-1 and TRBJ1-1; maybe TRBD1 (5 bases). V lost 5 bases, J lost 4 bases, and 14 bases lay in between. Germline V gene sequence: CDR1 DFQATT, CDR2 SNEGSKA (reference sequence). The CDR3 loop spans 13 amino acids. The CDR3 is CSASGTPGTEAFF. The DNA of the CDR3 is TGCAGTGCTTCCGGGACCCCAGGCACTGAAGCTTTCTTT.

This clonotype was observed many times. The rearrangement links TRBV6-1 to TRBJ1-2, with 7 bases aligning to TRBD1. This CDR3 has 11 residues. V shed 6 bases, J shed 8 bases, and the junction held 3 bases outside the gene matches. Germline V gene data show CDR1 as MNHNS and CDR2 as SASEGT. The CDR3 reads CASRTGEGYTF. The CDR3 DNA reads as TGTGCCAGCAGAACAGGGGAGGGCTACACCTTC.

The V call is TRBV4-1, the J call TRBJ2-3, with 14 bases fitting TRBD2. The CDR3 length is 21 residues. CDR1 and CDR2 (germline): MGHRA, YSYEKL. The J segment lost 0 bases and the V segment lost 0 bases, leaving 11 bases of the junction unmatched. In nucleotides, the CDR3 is TGCGCCAGCAGCCAAGAACCCGGACTAGCGGGAGGATTGGAGAGCACAGATACGCAGTATTTT. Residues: CASSQEPGLAGGLESTDTQYF.

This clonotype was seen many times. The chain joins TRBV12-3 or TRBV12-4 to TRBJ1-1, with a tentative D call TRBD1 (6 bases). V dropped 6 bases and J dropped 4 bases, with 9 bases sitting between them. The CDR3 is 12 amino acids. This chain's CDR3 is CASRGGLTEAFF. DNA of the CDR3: TGTGCCAGCAGGGGGGGCCTCACTGAAGCTTTCTTT.

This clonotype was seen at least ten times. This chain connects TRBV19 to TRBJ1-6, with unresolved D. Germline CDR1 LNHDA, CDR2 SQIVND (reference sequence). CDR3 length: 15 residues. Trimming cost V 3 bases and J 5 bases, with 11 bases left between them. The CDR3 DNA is TGTGCCAGTAGTATCGACCGTCCTCATAATTCACCCCTCCACTTT. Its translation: CASSIDRPHNSPLHF. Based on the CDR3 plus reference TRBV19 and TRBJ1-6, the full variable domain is DGGITQSPKYLFRKEGQNVTLSCEQNLNHDAMYWYRQDPGQGLRLIYYSQIVNDFQKGDIAEGYSVSREKKESFPLTVTSAQKNPTAFYLCASSIDRPHNSPLHFGNGTRLTVT.

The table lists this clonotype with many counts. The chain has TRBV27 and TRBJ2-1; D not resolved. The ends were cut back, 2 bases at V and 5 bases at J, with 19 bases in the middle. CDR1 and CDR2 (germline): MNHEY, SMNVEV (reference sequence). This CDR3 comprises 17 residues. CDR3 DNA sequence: TGTGCCAGCAGTTTAAGGCGGATGGGCCTCCCGGACAATGAGCAGTTCTTC. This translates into CASSLRRMGLPDNEQFF.

CDR3 DNA: TGTGCCAGCAGCTCCGGGACTAGCGGACCTTACAATGAGCAGTTCTTC. Translating it yields CASSSGTSGPYNEQFF. The chain carries TRBV7-9 and TRBJ2-1; 11 bases are shared with TRBD2. Germline V gene data show CDR1 as SEHNR and CDR2 as FQNEAQ (reference sequence). V gave up 4 bases and J gave up 4 bases; unmatched junction bases: 6. The CDR3 is 16 residues long.

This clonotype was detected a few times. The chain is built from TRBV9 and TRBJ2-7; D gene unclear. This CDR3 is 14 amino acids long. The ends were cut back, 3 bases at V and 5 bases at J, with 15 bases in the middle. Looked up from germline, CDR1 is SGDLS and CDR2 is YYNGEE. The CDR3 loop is CASSASPVEDEQYF. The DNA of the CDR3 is TGTGCCAGCAGCGCCTCCCCCGTCGAGGACGAGCAGTACTTC.

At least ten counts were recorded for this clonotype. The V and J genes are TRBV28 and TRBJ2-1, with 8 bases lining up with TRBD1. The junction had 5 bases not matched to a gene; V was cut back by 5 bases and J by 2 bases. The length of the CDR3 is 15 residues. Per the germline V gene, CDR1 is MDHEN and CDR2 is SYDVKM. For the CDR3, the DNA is TGTGCCAGCAGTCTGACAGGGGAACCCTACAATGAGCAGTTCTTC. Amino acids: CASSLTGEPYNEQFF.

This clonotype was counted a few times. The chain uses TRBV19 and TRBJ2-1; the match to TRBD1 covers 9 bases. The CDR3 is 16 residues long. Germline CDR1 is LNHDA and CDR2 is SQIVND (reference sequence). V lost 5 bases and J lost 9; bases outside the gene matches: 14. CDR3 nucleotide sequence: TGTGCCAGTAGTTCAGGATTGGACAGGGGAAGGAGTGAGCAGTTCTTC. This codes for CASSSGLDRGRSEQFF.

CDR3 in DNA: TGTGCCAGCACCATTGGGACAGCCCTCTATGGCTACACCTTC. Residues: CASTIGTALYGYTF. The chain uses TRBV2 and TRBJ1-2; 7 nucleotides agree with TRBD1. The CDR3 covers 14 residues. V shed 7 bases and J 4 bases; nucleotides not matched to a gene: 9. The V gene's germline CDR1 is SNHLY and CDR2 FYNNEI.